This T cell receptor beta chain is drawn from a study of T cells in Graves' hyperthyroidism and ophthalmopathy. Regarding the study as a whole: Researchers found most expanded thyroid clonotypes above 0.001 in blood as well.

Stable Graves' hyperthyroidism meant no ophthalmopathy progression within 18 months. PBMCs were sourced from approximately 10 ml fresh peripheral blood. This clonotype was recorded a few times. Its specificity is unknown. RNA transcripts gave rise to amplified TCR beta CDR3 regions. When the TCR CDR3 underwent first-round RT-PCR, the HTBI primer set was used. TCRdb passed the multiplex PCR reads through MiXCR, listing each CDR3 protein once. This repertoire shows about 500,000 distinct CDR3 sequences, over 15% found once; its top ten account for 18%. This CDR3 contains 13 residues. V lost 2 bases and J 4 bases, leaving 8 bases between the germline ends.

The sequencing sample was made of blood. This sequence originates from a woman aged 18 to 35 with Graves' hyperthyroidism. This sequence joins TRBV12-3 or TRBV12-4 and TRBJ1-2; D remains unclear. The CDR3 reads CASSLSQIYGYTF. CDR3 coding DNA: TGTGCCAGCAGTTTATCACAGATCTATGGCTACACCTTC.